This T cell receptor (beta chain) was identified in a study of beta chain features in type 1 diabetes. Study-level findings and limits: Shorter TCRB CDR3s, moderately but significantly so, marked every one of the four CD4+ subsets in Type 1 diabetes patients.

This clone has only a few counts. What it binds is unknown. A sort by CD45RO/CCR7/CD25/CD127/CD95/CD27 yielded CD4+ naive, central memory, regulatory and stem cell-like memory cells. Investigators reverse transcribed all isolated RNA, so they sequenced expressed TCRB transcripts. The assay was immunoSEQ multiplex PCR, and TCRdb's table has in-frame clones only and misses some. In the table there are a few hundred thousand clones, 15% of which are singletons. This clonotype originated in a man younger than 30 with type 1 diabetes. The sequenced sample was naive CD4+ T cells from blood.

CDR3 residues: CASSQEIGRGRETQYF. The CDR3, as DNA: TGCGCCAGCAGCCAAGAAATTGGCAGGGGGCGGGAGACCCAGTACTTC. The chain is built from TRBV4-3 and TRBJ2-5; 8 bases are shared with TRBD1. The CDR3 length is 16 residues. V trimming: 0 bases; J trimming: 5 bases; junction bases outside the gene matches: 8. CDR1 LGHNA and CDR2 YSLEER come from the germline V gene.